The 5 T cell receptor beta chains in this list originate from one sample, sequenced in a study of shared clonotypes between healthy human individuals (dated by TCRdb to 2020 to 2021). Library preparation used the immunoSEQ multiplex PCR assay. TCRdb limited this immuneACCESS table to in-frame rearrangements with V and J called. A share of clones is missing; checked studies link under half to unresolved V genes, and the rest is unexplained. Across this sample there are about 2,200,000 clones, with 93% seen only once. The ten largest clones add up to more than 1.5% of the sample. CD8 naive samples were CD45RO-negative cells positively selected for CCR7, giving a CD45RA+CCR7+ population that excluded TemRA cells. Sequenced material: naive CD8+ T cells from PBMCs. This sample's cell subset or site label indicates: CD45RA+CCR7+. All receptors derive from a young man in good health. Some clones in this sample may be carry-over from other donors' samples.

The CDR3 spells CASSSSWGTEAFF. In DNA, the CDR3 is TGTGCCAGCAGCTCCTCCTGGGGGACTGAAGCTTTCTTT. V usage is TRBV28 and J usage is TRBJ1-1, with D possibly matching TRBD1 (5 bases). Trimming took 6 bases from V and 5 from J, leaving 13 bases between them. The CDR3 spans 13 residues. Per the germline V gene, CDR1 is MDHEN and CDR2 is SYDVKM.

The CDR3: CASSRPGTGTGELFF. DNA of the CDR3: TGTGCCAGCAGCCGCCCGGGGACAGGCACCGGGGAGCTGTTTTTT. This chain links TRBV7-9 with TRBJ2-2; TRBD1 matches 8 bases. In germline, CDR1 is SEHNR, CDR2 FQNEAQ (reference sequence). This CDR3 comprises 15 residues. V dropped 5 bases and J dropped 4; count of bases not matched to a gene: 6.

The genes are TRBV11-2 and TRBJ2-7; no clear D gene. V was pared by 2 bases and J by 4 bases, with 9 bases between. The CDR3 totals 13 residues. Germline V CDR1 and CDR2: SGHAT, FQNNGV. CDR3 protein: CASSLRPEYEQYF. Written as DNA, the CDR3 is TGTGCCAGCAGCTTAAGGCCAGAGTACGAGCAGTACTTC. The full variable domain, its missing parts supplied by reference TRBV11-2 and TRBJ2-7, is EAGVAQSPRYKIIEKRQSVAFWCNPISGHATLYWYQQILGQGPKLLIQFQNNGVVDDSQLPKDRFSAERLKGVDSTLKIQPAKLEDSAVYLCASSLRPEYEQYFGPGTRLTVT.

The CDR3 region has the DNA TGTGCCAGTACCAACAGGGAGGGGGATACGCAGTATTTT. It codes for CASTNREGDTQYF. J is TRBJ2-3 and V is TRBV19; a possible D gene is TRBD2 (7 bases). V was cut by 7 bases and J by 6 bases, with 14 bases left in between. CDR3 length: 13 residues. CDR1 and CDR2 from the germline V gene are LNHDA and SQIVND (reference sequence).

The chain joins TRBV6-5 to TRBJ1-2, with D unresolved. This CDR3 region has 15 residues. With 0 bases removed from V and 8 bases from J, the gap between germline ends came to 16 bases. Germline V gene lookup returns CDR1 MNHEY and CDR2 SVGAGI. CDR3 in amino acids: CASSYSISNGGGYTF. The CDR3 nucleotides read TGTGCCAGCAGTTACTCGATTTCGAACGGCGGCGGCTACACCTTC.